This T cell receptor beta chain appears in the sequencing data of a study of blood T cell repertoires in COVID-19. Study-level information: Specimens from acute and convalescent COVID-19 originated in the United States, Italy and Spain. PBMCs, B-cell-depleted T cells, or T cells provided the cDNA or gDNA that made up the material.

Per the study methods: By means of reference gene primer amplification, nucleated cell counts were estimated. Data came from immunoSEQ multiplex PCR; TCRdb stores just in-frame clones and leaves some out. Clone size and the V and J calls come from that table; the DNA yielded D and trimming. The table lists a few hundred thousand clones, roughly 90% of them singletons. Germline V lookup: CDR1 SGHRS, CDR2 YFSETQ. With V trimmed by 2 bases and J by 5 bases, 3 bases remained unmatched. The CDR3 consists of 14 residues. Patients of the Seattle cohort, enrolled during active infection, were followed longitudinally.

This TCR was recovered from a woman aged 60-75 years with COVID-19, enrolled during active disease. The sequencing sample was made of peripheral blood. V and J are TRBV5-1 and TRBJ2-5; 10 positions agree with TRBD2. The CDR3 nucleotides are TGCGCCAGCAGCTTAGCGGGGGGGCCGGAGACCCAGTACTTC. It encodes CASSLAGGPETQYF.